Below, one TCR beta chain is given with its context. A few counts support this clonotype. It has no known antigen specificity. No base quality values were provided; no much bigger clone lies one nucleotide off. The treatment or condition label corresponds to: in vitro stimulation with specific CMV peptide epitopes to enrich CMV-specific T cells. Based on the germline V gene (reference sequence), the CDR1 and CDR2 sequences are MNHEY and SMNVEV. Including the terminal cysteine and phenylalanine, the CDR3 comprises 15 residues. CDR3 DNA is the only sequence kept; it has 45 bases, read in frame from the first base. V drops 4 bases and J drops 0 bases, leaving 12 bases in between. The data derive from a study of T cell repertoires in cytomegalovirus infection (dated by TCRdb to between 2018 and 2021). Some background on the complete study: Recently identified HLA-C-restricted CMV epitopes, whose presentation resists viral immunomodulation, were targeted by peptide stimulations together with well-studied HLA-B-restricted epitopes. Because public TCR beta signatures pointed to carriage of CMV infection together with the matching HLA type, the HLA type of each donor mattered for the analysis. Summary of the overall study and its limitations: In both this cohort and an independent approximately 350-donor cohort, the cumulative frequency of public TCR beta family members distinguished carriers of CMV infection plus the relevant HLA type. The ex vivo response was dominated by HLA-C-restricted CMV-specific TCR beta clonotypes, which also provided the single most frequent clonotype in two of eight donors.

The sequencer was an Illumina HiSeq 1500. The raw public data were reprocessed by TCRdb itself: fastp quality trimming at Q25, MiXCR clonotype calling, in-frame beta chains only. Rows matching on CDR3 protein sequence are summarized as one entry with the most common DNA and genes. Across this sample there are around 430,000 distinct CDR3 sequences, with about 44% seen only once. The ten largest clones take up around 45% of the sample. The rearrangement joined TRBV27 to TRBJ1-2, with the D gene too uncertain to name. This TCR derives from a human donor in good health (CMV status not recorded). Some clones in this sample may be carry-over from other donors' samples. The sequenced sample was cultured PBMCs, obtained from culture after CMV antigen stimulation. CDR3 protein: CASSSRTLTNYGYTF. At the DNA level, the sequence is TGTGCCAGCAGTTCACGGACCCTGACTAACTATGGCTACACCTTC.